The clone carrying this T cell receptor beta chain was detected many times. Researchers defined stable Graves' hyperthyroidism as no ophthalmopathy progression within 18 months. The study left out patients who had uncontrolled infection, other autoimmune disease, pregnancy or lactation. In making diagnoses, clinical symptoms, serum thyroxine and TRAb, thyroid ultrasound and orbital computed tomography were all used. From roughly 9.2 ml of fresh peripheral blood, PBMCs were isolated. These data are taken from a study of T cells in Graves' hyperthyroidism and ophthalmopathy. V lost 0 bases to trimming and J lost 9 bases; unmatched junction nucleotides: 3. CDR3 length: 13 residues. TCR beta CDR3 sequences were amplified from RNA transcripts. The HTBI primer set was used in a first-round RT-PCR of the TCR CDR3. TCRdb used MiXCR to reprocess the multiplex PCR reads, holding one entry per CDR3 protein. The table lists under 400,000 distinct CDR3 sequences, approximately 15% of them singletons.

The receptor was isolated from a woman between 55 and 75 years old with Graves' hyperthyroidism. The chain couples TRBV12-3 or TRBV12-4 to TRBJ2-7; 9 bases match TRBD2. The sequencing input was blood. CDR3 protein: CASSLALAGTQYF. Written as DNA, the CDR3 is TGTGCCAGCAGTTTAGCGCTAGCGGGAACGCAGTACTTC.